This T cell receptor beta chain stems from a study of CD8 T cells in ankylosing spondylitis. Looked up from germline, CDR1 is MNHNY and CDR2 is SVGAGI (reference sequence). The CDR3 has 13 residues. Between the trimmed V and J ends, which lost 6 bases and 2 bases, there was a span of 10 bases. Study outcomes and limitations: One TCR beta motif, made up of eight highly homologous variants, appeared characteristic of ankylosing spondylitis blood.

A single record per CDR3 protein comes from TCRdb applying MiXCR to the 5' RACE reads. The profile covers about 160,000 distinct CDR3 sequences, with approximately 20% appearing a single time and 7.8% taken by the ten largest. At least ten counts were recorded for this clonotype. Its target is unknown. V gene TRBV6-6 combines with J gene TRBJ2-5; D assignment may be TRBD1 or TRBD2 (5 bases each). The sequenced sample consisted of blood, either unsorted or a sorted T cell fraction (not recorded which). This receptor was identified in a male donor with ankylosing spondylitis or in good health (not recorded which). The CDR3 nucleotides are TGTGCCAGCAGCGGGACCAGACAAGAGACCCAGTACTTC. As protein: CASSGTRQETQYF.